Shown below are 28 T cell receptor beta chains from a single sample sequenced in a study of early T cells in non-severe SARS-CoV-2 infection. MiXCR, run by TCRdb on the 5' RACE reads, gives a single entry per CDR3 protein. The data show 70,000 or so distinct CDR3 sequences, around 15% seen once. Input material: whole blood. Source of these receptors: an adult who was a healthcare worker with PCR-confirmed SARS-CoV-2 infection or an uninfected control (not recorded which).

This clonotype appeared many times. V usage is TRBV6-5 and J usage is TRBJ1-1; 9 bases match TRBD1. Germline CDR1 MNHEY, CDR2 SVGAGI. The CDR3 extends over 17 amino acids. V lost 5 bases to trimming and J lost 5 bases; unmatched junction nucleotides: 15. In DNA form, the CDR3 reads TGTGCCAGCAGTAACTTACTAACACAGGGGGCGAGGACTGAAGCTTTCTTT. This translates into CASSNLLTQGARTEAFF.

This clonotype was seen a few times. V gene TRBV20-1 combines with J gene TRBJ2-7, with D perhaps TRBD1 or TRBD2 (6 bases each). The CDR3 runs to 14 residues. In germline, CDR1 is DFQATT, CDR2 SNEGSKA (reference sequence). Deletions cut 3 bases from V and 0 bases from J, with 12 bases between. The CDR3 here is CSASRGGTSYEQYF. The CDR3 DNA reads TGCAGTGCTAGTAGAGGGGGGACCTCCTACGAGCAGTACTTC.

The DNA of the CDR3 is TGCAGTGCGGACGGCGGGGCCTACGAGCAGTACTTC. This gives the protein CSADGGAYEQYF. The V call is TRBV20-1, the J call TRBJ2-7; possibly TRBD2 for D (6 bases). From germline, CDR1 is DFQATT and CDR2 SNEGSKA (reference sequence). Trimming cost V 6 bases and J 2 bases, with 11 bases left between them. The CDR3 has 12 amino acids.

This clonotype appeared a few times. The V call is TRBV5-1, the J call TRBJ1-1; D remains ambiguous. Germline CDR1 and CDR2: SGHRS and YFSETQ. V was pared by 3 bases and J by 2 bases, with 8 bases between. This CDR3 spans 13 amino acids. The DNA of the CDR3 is TGCGCCAGCAGCTGGACGGTTAACACTGAAGCTTTCTTT. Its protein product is CASSWTVNTEAFF.

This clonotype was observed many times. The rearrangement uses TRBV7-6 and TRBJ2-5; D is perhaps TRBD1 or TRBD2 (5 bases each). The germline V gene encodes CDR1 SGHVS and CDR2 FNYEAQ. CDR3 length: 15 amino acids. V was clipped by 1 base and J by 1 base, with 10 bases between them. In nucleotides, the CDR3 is TGTGCCAGCAGCTTAGAGCCAGGGACCCAAGAGACCCAGTACTTC. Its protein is CASSLEPGTQETQYF.

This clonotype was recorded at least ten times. In DNA, the CDR3 is TGTGCCAGCAGCTTTCTAGCGGAGACCCAGTACTTC. This codes for CASSFLAETQYF. The V and J genes are TRBV7-8 and TRBJ2-5; D is possibly TRBD2 (6 bases). CDR3 size: 12 residues. With 3 bases removed from V and 5 bases from J, the gap between germline ends came to 7 bases. The germline CDR1 and CDR2 sequences are SGHVS and FQNEAQ.

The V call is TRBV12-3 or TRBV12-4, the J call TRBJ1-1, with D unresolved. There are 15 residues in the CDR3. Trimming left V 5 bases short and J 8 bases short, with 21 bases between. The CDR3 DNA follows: TGTGCCAGCAGTCCCCACCGGGGAGTCACCTTCGAAGCTTTCTTT. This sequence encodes CASSPHRGVTFEAFF.

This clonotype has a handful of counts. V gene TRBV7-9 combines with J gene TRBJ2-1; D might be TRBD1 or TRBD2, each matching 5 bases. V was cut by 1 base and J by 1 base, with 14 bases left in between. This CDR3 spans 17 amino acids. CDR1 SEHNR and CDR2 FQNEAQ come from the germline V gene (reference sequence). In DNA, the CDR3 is TGTGCCAGCAGCTTAGTAGGGGACCACCTTTCCTACAATGAGCAGTTCTTC. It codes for CASSLVGDHLSYNEQFF. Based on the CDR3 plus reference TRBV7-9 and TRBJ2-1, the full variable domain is DTGVSQNPRHKITKRGQNVTFRCDPISEHNRLYWYRQTLGQGPEFLTYFQNEAQLEKSRLLSDRFSAERPKGSFSTLEIQRTEQGDSAMYLCASSLVGDHLSYNEQFFGPGTRLTVL.

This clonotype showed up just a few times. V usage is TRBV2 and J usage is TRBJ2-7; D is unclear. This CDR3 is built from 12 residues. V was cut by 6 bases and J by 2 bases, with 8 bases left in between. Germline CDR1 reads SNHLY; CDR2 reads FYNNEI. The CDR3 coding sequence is TGTGCCAGCAGCGGCATAGCCTACGAGCAGTACTTC. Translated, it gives CASSGIAYEQYF.

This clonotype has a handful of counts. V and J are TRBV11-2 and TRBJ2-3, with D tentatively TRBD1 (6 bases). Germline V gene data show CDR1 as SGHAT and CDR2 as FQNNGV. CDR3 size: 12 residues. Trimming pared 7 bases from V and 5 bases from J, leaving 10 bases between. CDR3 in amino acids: CASTGDRDTQYF. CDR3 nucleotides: TGTGCCAGCACAGGGGATAGAGATACGCAGTATTTT. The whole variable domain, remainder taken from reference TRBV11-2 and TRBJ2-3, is EAGVAQSPRYKIIEKRQSVAFWCNPISGHATLYWYQQILGQGPKLLIQFQNNGVVDDSQLPKDRFSAERLKGVDSTLKIQPAKLEDSAVYLCASTGDRDTQYFGPGTRLTVL.

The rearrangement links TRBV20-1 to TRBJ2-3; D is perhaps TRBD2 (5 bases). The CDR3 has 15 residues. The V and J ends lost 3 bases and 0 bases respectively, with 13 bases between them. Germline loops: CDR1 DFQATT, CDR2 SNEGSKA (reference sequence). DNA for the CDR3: TGCAGTGCTAGCCCGGACTTCGCTAGCACAGATACGCAGTATTTT. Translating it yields CSASPDFASTDTQYF.

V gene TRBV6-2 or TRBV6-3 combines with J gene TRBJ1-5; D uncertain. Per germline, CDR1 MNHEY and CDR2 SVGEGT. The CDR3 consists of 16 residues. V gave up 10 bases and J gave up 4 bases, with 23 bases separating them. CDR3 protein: CAIPLPWPRDNQPQHF. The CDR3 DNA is TGTGCCATCCCCCTTCCCTGGCCACGAGATAATCAGCCCCAGCATTTT.

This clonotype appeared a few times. Written as DNA, the CDR3 is TGTGCCAGCAGCTCCCAGTACGAGCAGTACTTC. Its translation is CASSSQYEQYF. The chain has TRBV7-9 and TRBJ2-7, with D uncertain. The length of the CDR3 is 11 residues. From germline, CDR1 is SEHNR and CDR2 FQNEAQ (reference sequence). Trimming removed 4 bases from V and 4 bases from J, with 5 bases in between.

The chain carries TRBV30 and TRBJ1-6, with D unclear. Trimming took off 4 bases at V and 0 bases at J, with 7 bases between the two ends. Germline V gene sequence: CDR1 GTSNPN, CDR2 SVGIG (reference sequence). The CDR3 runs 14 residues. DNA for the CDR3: TGTGCCTGGATTTCTAGCTCCTATAATTCACCCCTCCACTTT. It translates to CAWISSSYNSPLHF.

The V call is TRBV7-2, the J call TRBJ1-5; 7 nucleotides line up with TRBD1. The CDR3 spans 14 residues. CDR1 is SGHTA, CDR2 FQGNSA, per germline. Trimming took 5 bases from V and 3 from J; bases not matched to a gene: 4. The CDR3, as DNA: TGTGCCAGCAGCCCGGGACAGCTCAATCAGCCCCAGCATTTT. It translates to CASSPGQLNQPQHF.

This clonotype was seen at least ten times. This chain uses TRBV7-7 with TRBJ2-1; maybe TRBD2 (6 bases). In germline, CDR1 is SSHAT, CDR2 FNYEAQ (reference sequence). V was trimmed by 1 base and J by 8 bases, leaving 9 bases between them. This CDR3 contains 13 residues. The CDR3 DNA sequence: TGTGCCAGCAGCTTAGGAGGGGAGGATGAGCAGTTCTTC. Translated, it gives CASSLGGEDEQFF.

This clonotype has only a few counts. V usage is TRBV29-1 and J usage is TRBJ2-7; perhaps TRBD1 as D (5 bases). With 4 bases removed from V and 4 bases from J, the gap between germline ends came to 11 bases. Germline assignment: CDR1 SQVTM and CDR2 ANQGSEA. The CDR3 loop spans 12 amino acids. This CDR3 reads CSVVSGLYEQYF. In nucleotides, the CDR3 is TGCAGCGTTGTTTCAGGGTTGTACGAGCAGTACTTC.

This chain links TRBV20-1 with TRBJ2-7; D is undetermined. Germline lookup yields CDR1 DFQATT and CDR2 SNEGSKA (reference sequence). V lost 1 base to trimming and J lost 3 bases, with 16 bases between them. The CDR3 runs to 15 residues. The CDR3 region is CSARALGDLFYEQYF. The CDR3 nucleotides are TGCAGTGCTAGAGCCCTGGGTGACCTATTCTACGAGCAGTACTTC.

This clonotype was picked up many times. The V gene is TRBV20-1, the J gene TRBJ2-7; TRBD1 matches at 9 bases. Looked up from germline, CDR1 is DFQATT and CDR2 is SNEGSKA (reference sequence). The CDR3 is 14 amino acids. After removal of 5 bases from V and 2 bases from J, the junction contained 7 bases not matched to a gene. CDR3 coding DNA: TGCAGTGCTGGGGGAGGGACAGGGACCTACGAGCAGTACTTC. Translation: CSAGGGTGTYEQYF.

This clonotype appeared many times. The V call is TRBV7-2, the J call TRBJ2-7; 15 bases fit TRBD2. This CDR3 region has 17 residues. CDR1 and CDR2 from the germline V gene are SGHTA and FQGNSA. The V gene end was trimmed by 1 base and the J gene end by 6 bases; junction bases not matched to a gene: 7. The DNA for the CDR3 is TGTGCCAGCAGCTTAGGAGGACTAGCGGGGGGGCAGAGCGAGCAGTACTTC. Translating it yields CASSLGGLAGGQSEQYF. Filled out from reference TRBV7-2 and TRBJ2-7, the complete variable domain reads GAGVSQSPSNKVTEKGKDVELRCDPISGHTALYWYRQSLGQGLEFLIYFQGNSAPDKSGLPSDRFSAERTGGSVSTLTIQRTQQEDSAVYLCASSLGGLAGGQSEQYFGPGTRLTVT.

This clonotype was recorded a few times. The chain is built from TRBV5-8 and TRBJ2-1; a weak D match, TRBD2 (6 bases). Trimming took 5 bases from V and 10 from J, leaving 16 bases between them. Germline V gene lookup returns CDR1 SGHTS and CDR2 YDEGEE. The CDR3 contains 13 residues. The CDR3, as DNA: TGTGCCAGCAGTCGGGGGAACAGTTGGGAGCAGTTCTTC. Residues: CASSRGNSWEQFF.

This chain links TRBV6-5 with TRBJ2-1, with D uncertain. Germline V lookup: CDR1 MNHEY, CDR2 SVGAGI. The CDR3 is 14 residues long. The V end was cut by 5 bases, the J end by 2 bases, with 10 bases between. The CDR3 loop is CASSENGPYNEQFF. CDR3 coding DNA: TGTGCCAGCAGTGAAAACGGACCCTACAATGAGCAGTTCTTC.

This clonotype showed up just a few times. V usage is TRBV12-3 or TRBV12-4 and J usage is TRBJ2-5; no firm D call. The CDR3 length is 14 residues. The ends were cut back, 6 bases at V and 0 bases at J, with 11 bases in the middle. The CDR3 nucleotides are TGTGCCAGCAGACCCCTAGGGAACCAAGAGACCCAGTACTTC. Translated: CASRPLGNQETQYF.

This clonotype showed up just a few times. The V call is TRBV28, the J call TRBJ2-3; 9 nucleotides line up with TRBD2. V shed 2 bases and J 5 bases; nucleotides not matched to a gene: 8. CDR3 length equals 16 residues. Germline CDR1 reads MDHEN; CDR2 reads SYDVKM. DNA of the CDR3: TGTGCCAGCAGTTTAGCGGGGGGGCTCGGGCAAGATACGCAGTATTTT. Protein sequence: CASSLAGGLGQDTQYF.

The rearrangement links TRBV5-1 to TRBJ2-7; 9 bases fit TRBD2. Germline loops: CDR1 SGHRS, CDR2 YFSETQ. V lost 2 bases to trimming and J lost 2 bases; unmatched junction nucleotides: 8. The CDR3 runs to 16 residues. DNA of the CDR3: TGCGCCAGCAGCTTTGAAAGCGGGGGGCTCCCCTACGAGCAGTACTTC. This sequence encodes CASSFESGGLPYEQYF.

The CDR3 sequence is CATGQGGTEAFF. The CDR3 DNA follows: TGTGCCACCGGACAGGGTGGAACTGAAGCTTTCTTT. The V call is TRBV15, the J call TRBJ1-1; TRBD1 matches 8 bases. There are 12 residues in the CDR3. Germline V gives CDR1 LNHNV, CDR2 YYDKDF (reference sequence). The trim removed 8 bases at V and 5 bases at J, leaving 4 bases unmatched.

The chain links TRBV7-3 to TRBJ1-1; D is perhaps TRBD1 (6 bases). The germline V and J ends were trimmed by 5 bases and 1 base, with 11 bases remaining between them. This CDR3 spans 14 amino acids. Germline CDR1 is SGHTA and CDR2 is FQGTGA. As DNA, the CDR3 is TGTGCCAGCAGCCCGGGACACACGAACACTGAAGCTTTCTTT. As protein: CASSPGHTNTEAFF.

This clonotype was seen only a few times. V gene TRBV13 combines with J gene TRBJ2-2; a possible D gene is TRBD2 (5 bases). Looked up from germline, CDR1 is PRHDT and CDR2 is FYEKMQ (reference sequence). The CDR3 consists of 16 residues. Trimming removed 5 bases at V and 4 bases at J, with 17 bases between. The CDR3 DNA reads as TGTGCCAGCAGCCTCTACAGTCTGGGGAGCACCGGGGAGCTGTTTTTT. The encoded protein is CASSLYSLGSTGELFF.